This T cell receptor beta chain was sequenced in a study of T cell responses to AZD1222 COVID-19 vaccine. About the research overall: Investigators merged groups given second doses at roughly 4 or roughly 12 weeks.

This CDR3 spans 16 amino acids. Sequencing was performed with immunoSEQ multiplex PCR; in TCRdb, only in-frame clones are kept and a portion is missing. Of roughly 160,000 clones in the sample, over 75% were seen once. This clone was detected once. V gene TRBV1 combines with J gene TRBJ2-3; the DNA was not compared with TRBD2, the D call given in the table. TRBV1 is listed as a pseudogene. This sequence was found in an adult in good health. The material sequenced was peripheral blood, taken on day 0 of AZD1222 vaccination. The CDR3 loop is CTSSQAGRGLEDTQYF. The CDR3 DNA sequence: TGCACCAGCAGCCAAGCAGGTCGAGGGTTGGAAGATACGCAGTATTTT.